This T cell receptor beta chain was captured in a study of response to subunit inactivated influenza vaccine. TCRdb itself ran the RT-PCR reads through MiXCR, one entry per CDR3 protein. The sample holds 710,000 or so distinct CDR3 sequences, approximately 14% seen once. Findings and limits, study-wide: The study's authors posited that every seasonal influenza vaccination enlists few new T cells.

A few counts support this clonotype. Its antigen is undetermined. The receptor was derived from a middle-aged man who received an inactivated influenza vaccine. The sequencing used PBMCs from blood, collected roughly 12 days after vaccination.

The CDR3 DNA reads TGCAGTGCTAGATCGGCCAGAACCTACGAGCAGTACTTC. This sequence encodes CSARSARTYEQYF. The rearrangement joins TRBV20-1 to TRBJ2-7; no definite D call. The CDR3 totals 13 residues. Germline-derived CDR1 and CDR2 are DFQATT and SNEGSKA (reference sequence). Trimming shortened V by 2 bases and J by 2 bases, and 10 bases separated the two germline ends.